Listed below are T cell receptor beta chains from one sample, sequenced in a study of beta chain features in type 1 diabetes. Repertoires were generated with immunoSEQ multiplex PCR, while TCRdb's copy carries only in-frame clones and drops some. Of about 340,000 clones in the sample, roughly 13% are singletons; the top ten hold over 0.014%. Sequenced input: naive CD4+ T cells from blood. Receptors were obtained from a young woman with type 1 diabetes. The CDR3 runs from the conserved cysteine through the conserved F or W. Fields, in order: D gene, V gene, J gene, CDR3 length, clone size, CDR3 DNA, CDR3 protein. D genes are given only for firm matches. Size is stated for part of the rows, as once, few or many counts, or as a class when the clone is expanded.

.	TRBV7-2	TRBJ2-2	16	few	TGTGCCAGCAGCTTAGGACCGGGGGATATATTCGGGGAGCTGTTTTTT	CASSLGPGDIFGELFF
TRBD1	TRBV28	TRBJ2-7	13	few	TGTGCCAGCATGCCAGGGGGAACCTACGAGCAGTACTTC	CASMPGGTYEQYF
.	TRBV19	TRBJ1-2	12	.	TGTGCCAGTACTAAGGACAGCTATGGCTACACCTTC	CASTKDSYGYTF
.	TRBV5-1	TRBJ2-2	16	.	TGCGCCAGCAGCTTGAACAGCCCGAGTGGCACCGGGGAGCTGTTTTTT	CASSLNSPSGTGELFF
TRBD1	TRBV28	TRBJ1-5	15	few	TGTGCCAGCAGTCTGCCACAGGGGGGAAATCAGCCCCAGCATTTT	CASSLPQGGNQPQHF
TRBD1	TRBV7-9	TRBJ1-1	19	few	TGTGCCACCAAAGCAGCTGGGACAGGAATTACGATACGGGGCACTGAAGCTTTCTTT	CATKAAGTGITIRGTEAFF
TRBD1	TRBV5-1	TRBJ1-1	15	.	TGCGCCAGCAGTCTTCTGGAGACAGGGGAGACTGAAGCTTTCTTT	CASSLLETGETEAFF
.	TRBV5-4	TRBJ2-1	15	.	TGTGCCAGCAGCTTGTTAGGGAGCTCCTACAATGAGCAGTTCTTC	CASSLLGSSYNEQFF
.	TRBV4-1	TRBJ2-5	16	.	TGCGCCAGCAGCCAGCGGGAAGCGAGTCTGCAAGAGACCCAGTACTTC	CASSQREASLQETQYF
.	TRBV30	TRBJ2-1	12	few	TGTGCCTGGACAGAACTACACAATGAGCAGTTCTTC	CAWTELHNEQFF
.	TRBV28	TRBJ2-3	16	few	TGTGCCAGCACTGTTAAATGGGGGGGCCGCACAGATACGCAGTATTTT	CASTVKWGGRTDTQYF
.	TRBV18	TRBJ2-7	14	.	TGTGCCAGCTCACCACTGACAAGTACCTACGAGCAGTACTTC	CASSPLTSTYEQYF
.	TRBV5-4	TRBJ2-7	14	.	TGTGCCAGCAGCTCCGGGACTCCAACCTACGAGCAGTACTTC	CASSSGTPTYEQYF
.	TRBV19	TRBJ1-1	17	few	TGTGCCAGTAGTAAAGGGGTTCTGGGGCAGGGAAACACTGAAGCTTTCTTT	CASSKGVLGQGNTEAFF
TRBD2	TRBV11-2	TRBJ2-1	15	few	TGTGCCAGCAGCTTAGAGTTGGCGGGAGGCTACGAGCAGTTCTTC	CASSLELAGGYEQFF
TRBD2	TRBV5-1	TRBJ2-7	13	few	TGCGCCAGCAGCTGGATCCGGGGGGACGAGCAGTACTTC	CASSWIRGDEQYF
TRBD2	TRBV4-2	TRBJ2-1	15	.	TGTGCCAGCAGCCAAGATCGGGCGGGAGCCGATGAGCAGTTCTTC	CASSQDRAGADEQFF
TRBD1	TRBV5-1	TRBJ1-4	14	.	TGCGCCAGCAGCAGGGACAGGGGACTGGAAAAACTGTTTTTT	CASSRDRGLEKLFF
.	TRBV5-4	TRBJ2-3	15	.	TGTGCCAGCAGCCCTGGGGGCAGGTTAACAGATACGCAGTATTTT	CASSPGGRLTDTQYF